The 30 T cell receptor beta chains reported below all come from one sample, sequenced in a study of cytomegalovirus exposure and HLA in healthy donors. The study ran its PCR with 60 Vbeta and 13 Jbeta primers. Only in-frame clones appear in the TCRdb table, and some are missing; sequencing was by immunoSEQ multiplex PCR. The data contain about 40,000 clones, 40% to 60% of them singletons. The sample was PBMCs. The receptors originated from a human donor in good health.

This sequence joins TRBV5-1 and TRBJ2-1; 7 nucleotides line up with TRBD1. The CDR3 runs 15 residues. Germline V gene data show CDR1 as SGHRS and CDR2 as YFSETQ. V lost 0 bases to trimming and J lost 4 bases; unmatched junction nucleotides: 4. CDR3 sequence reads: CASSLGDSEYNEQFF. As DNA, the CDR3 is TGCGCCAGCAGCTTGGGGGACAGCGAGTACAATGAGCAGTTCTTC.

The V call is TRBV20-1, the J call TRBJ2-7; D gene unclear. The CDR3 contains 10 residues. The germline V and J ends were trimmed by 5 bases and 3 bases, with 5 bases remaining between them. In germline, CDR1 is DFQATT, CDR2 SNEGSKA (reference sequence). The CDR3 DNA sequence: TGCAGTGCTGTCCACTACGAGCAGTACTTC. Encoded protein: CSAVHYEQYF.

This chain uses TRBV15 with TRBJ2-7, with 10 bases lining up with TRBD1. There are 16 residues in the CDR3. Germline V gene sequence: CDR1 LNHNV, CDR2 YYDKDF (reference sequence). J gave up 3 bases and V 4 bases, and 9 bases lay outside the gene matches. CDR3 DNA: TGTGCCACCAGCACCGACAGGGGGCCACTAGGCTACGAGCAGTACTTC. Its protein is CATSTDRGPLGYEQYF.

The chain has TRBV28 and TRBJ2-7; 8 nucleotides align to TRBD1. The CDR3 totals 15 residues. J lost 6 bases, V lost 5 bases, and 12 bases had no gene match. Germline CDR1 is MDHEN and CDR2 is SYDVKM. In DNA, the CDR3 is TGTGCCAGCAGTCCCCGGGACAGGTTCGGCGGCGAGCAGTACTTC. This translates into CASSPRDRFGGEQYF.

This clone was seen a few times. The chain links TRBV5-4 to TRBJ2-1, with a possible D match to TRBD2 (6 bases). This CDR3 has 15 amino acids. Trimming took 4 bases from V and 4 from J, leaving 15 bases between them. Germline CDR1 reads SGHNT; CDR2 reads YYREEE (reference sequence). The CDR3 bases are TGTGCCAGCAGCCTTGGGACTGGTTCATACAATGAGCAGTTCTTC. This encodes CASSLGTGSYNEQFF.

The CDR3 DNA reads as TGTGCCAGCAGCTTGGCAGGGGGCGCTGGGGCCAACGTCCTGACTTTC. Translated, it gives CASSLAGGAGANVLTF. The V call is TRBV5-5, the J call TRBJ2-6; 8 bases fit TRBD1. The CDR3 is 16 residues long. CDR1 is SGHKS and CDR2 is YYEKEE in the germline V gene (reference sequence). V trimming: 0 bases; J trimming: 2 bases; junction bases outside the gene matches: 1.

The rearrangement uses TRBV5-1 and TRBJ1-4; 9 nucleotides align to TRBD1. The trim removed 5 bases at V and 8 bases at J, leaving 13 bases unmatched. Germline loops: CDR1 SGHRS, CDR2 YFSETQ. This CDR3 contains 16 residues. The CDR3 is CASSFTGTGLREKLFF. Written as DNA, the CDR3 is TGCGCCAGCAGTTTCACCGGGACAGGGTTAAGGGAAAAACTGTTTTTT.

This clone has a handful of counts. The rearrangement joins TRBV6-5 to TRBJ2-3, with D unclear. The CDR3 is made up of 13 amino acids. Trimming shortened V by 4 bases and J by 1 base, and 6 bases separated the two germline ends. Germline-derived CDR1 and CDR2 are MNHEY and SVGAGI. In DNA, the CDR3 is TGTGCCAGCAGTTTGGAGCGCACAGATACGCAGTATTTT. Protein sequence: CASSLERTDTQYF.

The sample holds a few counts of this clone. The chain joins TRBV28 to TRBJ1-2, with D possibly being TRBD1 (5 bases). Germline V lookup: CDR1 MDHEN, CDR2 SYDVKM. This CDR3 region has 15 residues. Trimming left V 3 bases short and J 6 bases short, with 17 bases between. CDR3 amino acids: CASSLGGGGWHGYTF. The CDR3 nucleotides read TGTGCCAGCAGTTTGGGGGGGGGAGGGTGGCATGGCTACACCTTC.

In DNA form, the CDR3 reads TGTGCCAGCAGCCAAGCGGGACAGGGATACCAGCCCCAGCATTTT. This gives the protein CASSQAGQGYQPQHF. The rearrangement joins TRBV4-2 to TRBJ1-5; 9 nucleotides agree with TRBD1. The CDR3 contains 15 residues. Germline-derived CDR1 and CDR2 are LGHNA and YNFKEQ. V lost 1 base, J lost 7 bases, and 5 bases stayed unmatched.

The chain is built from TRBV9 and TRBJ2-3; 8 nucleotides align to TRBD2. The V and J ends lost 0 bases and 3 bases, in that order; junction bases with no gene match: 3. Looked up from germline, CDR1 is SGDLS and CDR2 is YYNGEE. The CDR3 is 15 amino acids. CDR3 in amino acids: CASSVGLAGTDTQYF. For the CDR3, the DNA is TGTGCCAGCAGCGTAGGGCTAGCGGGTACAGATACGCAGTATTTT.

The chain employs TRBV7-6 and TRBJ2-1; D is perhaps TRBD2 (5 bases). Trimming took off 1 base at V and 6 bases at J, with 10 bases between the two ends. This CDR3 has 14 amino acids. Germline values: CDR1 SGHVS, CDR2 FNYEAQ. CDR3 bases: TGTGCCAGCAGCTTAGGTGGGAGAATCAATGAGCAGTTCTTC. It specifies CASSLGGRINEQFF.

The V gene is TRBV5-1, the J gene TRBJ2-3, with 10 bases that match TRBD2. Germline V gene data show CDR1 as SGHRS and CDR2 as YFSETQ. The CDR3 loop spans 15 amino acids. V was clipped by 0 bases and J by 4 bases; unmatched bases: 2. CDR3 loop: CASSLGLAGADTQYF. The CDR3 DNA reads as TGCGCCAGCAGCTTGGGGCTAGCGGGAGCAGATACGCAGTATTTT.

This clone was counted between two and nine times. The chain employs TRBV6-5 and TRBJ2-5; D gene ambiguous. V was pared by 8 bases and J by 4 bases, with 8 bases between. In germline, CDR1 is MNHEY, CDR2 SVGAGI. The CDR3 runs 11 residues. Here the CDR3 reads CASGSGETQYF. In nucleotides, the CDR3 is TGTGCCAGCGGGTCGGGAGAGACCCAGTACTTC.

The chain uses TRBV5-4 and TRBJ1-2; 10 bases line up with TRBD1. V lost 7 bases, J lost 6 bases, and 9 bases stayed unmatched. The CDR3 contains 14 residues. Germline assignment: CDR1 SGHNT and CDR2 YYREEE (reference sequence). The CDR3 nucleotides read TGTGCCAGCGGATTGACAGGGGGCCGGGATGGCTACACCTTC. It codes for CASGLTGGRDGYTF.

The V call is TRBV28, the J call TRBJ2-1, with a tentative D call TRBD1 (6 bases). Trimming removed 6 bases at V and 7 bases at J, with 19 bases between. Germline assignment: CDR1 MDHEN and CDR2 SYDVKM. CDR3 length equals 15 residues. CDR3: CASSPGHGLRNEQFF. The CDR3 bases are TGTGCCAGCAGCCCGGGACATGGATTACGGAATGAGCAGTTCTTC.

The chain carries TRBV7-3 and TRBJ2-2; TRBD1 matches 8 bases. The CDR3 is 16 residues long. Germline-derived CDR1 and CDR2 are SGHTA and FQGTGA. The trim removed 1 base at V and 1 base at J, leaving 2 bases unmatched. CDR3 loop: CASSLMGTGNTGELFF. CDR3 coding DNA: TGTGCCAGCAGCTTAATGGGGACAGGGAACACCGGGGAGCTGTTTTTT.

The chain uses TRBV25-1 and TRBJ2-3, with 7 bases fitting TRBD2. V shed 2 bases and J 0 bases; nucleotides not matched to a gene: 8. The CDR3 has 17 amino acids. The germline V gene has CDR1 MGHDK and CDR2 SYGVNS. CDR3 nucleotide sequence: TGTGCCAGCAGTGAAACGCTCGGACTAGTGAGCACAGATACGCAGTATTTT. Translated: CASSETLGLVSTDTQYF.

This clone has only a few counts. The chain is built from TRBV27 and TRBJ2-5; the match to TRBD2 covers 12 bases. The length of the CDR3 is 15 residues. Losses at the gene ends were 5 bases for V and 1 base for J; bases not matched to a gene: 2. Germline lookup yields CDR1 MNHEY and CDR2 SMNVEV (reference sequence). CDR3 coding DNA: TGTGCCAGCAGTGGACTAGCGGGGACCCAAGAGACCCAGTACTTC. Protein product: CASSGLAGTQETQYF.

This clone was counted a few times. The chain is built from TRBV25-1 and TRBJ1-1; possible D gene TRBD1, 5 bases. Germline assignment: CDR1 MGHDK and CDR2 SYGVNS. This CDR3 is 14 amino acids long. V gave up 2 bases and J gave up 2 bases, with 9 bases separating them. The chain's CDR3 is CASSEVTGNTEAFF. In DNA form, the CDR3 reads TGTGCCAGCAGTGAAGTTACAGGAAACACTGAAGCTTTCTTT.

J is TRBJ1-1 and V is TRBV5-1; weak D call: TRBD1 (6 bases). This CDR3 is 15 amino acids long. Germline values: CDR1 SGHRS, CDR2 YFSETQ. Between the trimmed V and J ends, which lost 3 bases and 5 bases, there was a span of 17 bases. The CDR3 here is CASSWGGGALTEAFF. CDR3 DNA sequence: TGCGCCAGCAGCTGGGGTGGGGGGGCATTGACTGAAGCTTTCTTT. The full variable domain, completed using reference TRBV5-1 and TRBJ1-1, is KAGVTQTPRYLIKTRGQQVTLSCSPISGHRSVSWYQQTPGQGLQFLFEYFSETQRNKGNFPGRFSGRQFSNSRSEMNVSTLELGDSALYLCASSWGGGALTEAFFGQGTRLTVV.

The chain employs TRBV19 and TRBJ1-2; 8 bases map to TRBD1. Germline lookup yields CDR1 LNHDA and CDR2 SQIVND (reference sequence). This CDR3 has 19 amino acids. Trimming cost V 9 bases and J 2 bases; bases outside gene matches: 23. The CDR3 loop reads CARERAGGACGGQNYGYTF. In DNA form, the CDR3 reads TGTGCCAGGGAAAGGGCAGGGGGCGCTTGCGGAGGTCAAAACTATGGCTACACCTTC.

This clone was picked up a small number of times. This sequence joins TRBV29-1 and TRBJ2-3; TRBD2 agrees at 12 bases. V shed 1 base and J 3 bases; nucleotides not matched to a gene: 5. Germline V lookup: CDR1 SQVTM, CDR2 ANQGSEA. The CDR3 runs to 16 residues. This CDR3 reads CSVEGTGTSGTDTQYF. In nucleotides, the CDR3 is TGCAGCGTTGAAGGCACTGGGACTAGCGGGACAGATACGCAGTATTTT.

The CDR3 loop is CSVTGTVYGYTF. In DNA, the CDR3 is TGCAGCGTTACCGGGACAGTCTATGGCTACACCTTC. The chain combines TRBV29-1 with TRBJ1-2, with TRBD1 identical over 7 bases. Trimming cost V 5 bases and J 4 bases; bases outside gene matches: 4. The CDR3 runs to 12 residues. CDR1 and CDR2 from the germline V gene are SQVTM and ANQGSEA.

This chain connects TRBV5-1 to TRBJ2-2; 11 nucleotides line up with TRBD1. J lost 6 bases, V lost 3 bases, and 7 bases had no gene match. The CDR3 sequence is 16 residues long. CDR1 is SGHRS and CDR2 is YFSETQ in the germline V gene. For the CDR3, the DNA is TGCGCCAGCAGCTGGACAGGGGGCGCGACGGCCGGGGAGCTGTTTTTT. This gives the protein CASSWTGGATAGELFF.

This clone was picked up a small number of times. The CDR3 spells CARSLWVPGPLHF. The CDR3 nucleotides read TGTGCCAGAAGCCTGTGGGTTCCGGGGCCCCTCCACTTT. The chain uses TRBV5-3 and TRBJ1-6; D uncertain. TRBV5-3 is sorted into the ORF group, with uncertain function. This CDR3 contains 13 residues. The V and J ends lost 4 bases and 13 bases respectively, with 15 bases between them.

V usage is TRBV7-4 and J usage is TRBJ1-5, with D tentatively TRBD1 (5 bases). This CDR3 is 14 amino acids long. V was clipped by 3 bases and J by 5 bases, with 11 bases between them. Germline lookup yields CDR1 SGHVT and CDR2 SQSDAQ. The CDR3 loop reads CASSLGRGYQPQHF. As DNA, the CDR3 is TGTGCCAGCAGCTTGGGGCGGGGTTATCAGCCCCAGCATTTT.

This clone was counted between two and nine times. The chain combines TRBV7-6 with TRBJ2-1; D unclear. This CDR3 has 14 residues. The germline V gene has CDR1 SGHVS and CDR2 FNYEAQ. V was pared by 0 bases and J by 5 bases, with 8 bases between. CDR3 sequence reads: CASSLARLDNEQFF. The CDR3 DNA follows: TGTGCCAGCAGCTTAGCGCGGCTAGACAATGAGCAGTTCTTC. The full variable domain, rest sourced from reference TRBV7-6 and TRBJ2-1, is GAGVSQSPRYKVTKRGQDVALRCDPISGHVSLYWYRQALGQGPEFLTYFNYEAQQDKSGLPNDRFSAERPEGSISTLTIQRTEQRDSAMYRCASSLARLDNEQFFGPGTRLTVL.

The rearrangement uses TRBV6-5 and TRBJ2-7; weak D call: TRBD1 (6 bases). V was trimmed by 0 bases and J by 3 bases, leaving 15 bases between them. Germline CDR1 and CDR2: MNHEY and SVGAGI. The CDR3 totals 16 residues. In DNA, the CDR3 is TGTGCCAGCAGTTACTCGAACAGGGCAACCCTCTACGAGCAGTACTTC. Encoded protein: CASSYSNRATLYEQYF.

The chain recombines TRBV11-3 with TRBJ2-5; 8 bases agree with TRBD1. The assigned J gene may be wrong: the sequence end matches TRBJ2-7 better. This CDR3 has 14 residues. Germline V gene lookup returns CDR1 SGHNT and CDR2 YENEEA. The CDR3 DNA sequence: TGTGCCAGCAGCCAGAGAGGACAGGGCTACGAGCAGTACTTC. Amino acid sequence: CASSQRGQGYEQYF.